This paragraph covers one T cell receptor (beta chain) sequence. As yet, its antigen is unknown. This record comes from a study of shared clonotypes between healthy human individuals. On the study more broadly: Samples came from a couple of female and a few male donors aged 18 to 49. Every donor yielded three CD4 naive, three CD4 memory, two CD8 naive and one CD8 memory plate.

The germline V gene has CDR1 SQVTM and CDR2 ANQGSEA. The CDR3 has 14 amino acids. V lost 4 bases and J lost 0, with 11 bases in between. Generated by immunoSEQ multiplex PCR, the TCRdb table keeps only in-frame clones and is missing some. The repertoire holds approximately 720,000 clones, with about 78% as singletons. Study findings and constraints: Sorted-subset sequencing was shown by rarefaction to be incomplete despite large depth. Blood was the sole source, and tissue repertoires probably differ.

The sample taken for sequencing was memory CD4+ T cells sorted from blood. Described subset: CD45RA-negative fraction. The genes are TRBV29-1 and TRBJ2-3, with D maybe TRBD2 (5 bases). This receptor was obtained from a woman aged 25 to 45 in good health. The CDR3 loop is CSVAEATSTDTQYF. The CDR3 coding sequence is TGCAGCGTTGCGGAGGCCACTAGCACAGATACGCAGTATTTT.